This TCR beta chain was obtained from a study of monozygotic twins with inflammatory bowel disease. Study conclusions and caveats: Those with IBD had lower TCRbeta diversity (inverse Simpson) than their healthy co-twins did. Separate T cell subtypes could not be resolved from one another.

UMIs that included a 6-nucleotide sample barcode were added by template switching, which took place during cDNA synthesis. Nested PCRs of roughly 15 and 9 cycles, two in total, were run on TCRalpha and TCRbeta cDNA. TCRdb reprocessed the 5' RACE reads and reports one entry per CDR3 protein, with no DNA. The listing contains 300,000 to 400,000 distinct CDR3 sequences. About this clonotype: The antigen is undetermined.

The clonotype comes from a human donor with ulcerative colitis or Crohn's disease, or a healthy co-twin of an affected twin (not recorded which). Sequenced: blood.

CDR3 in amino acids: CASSLKGQNTEAFF. The rearrangement joins TRBV7-2 to TRBJ1-1; TCRdb selects TRBD1, and the lack of DNA leaves this call unchecked. Germline assignment: CDR1 SGHTA and CDR2 FQGNSA. This CDR3 has 14 residues. The entire variable domain, with the rest obtained from reference TRBV7-2 and TRBJ1-1, is as follows: GAGVSQSPSNKVTEKGKDVELRCDPISGHTALYWYRQSLGQGLEFLIYFQGNSAPDKSGLPSDRFSAERTGGSVSTLTIQRTQQEDSAVYLCASSLKGQNTEAFFGQGTRLTVV.